This T cell receptor (beta chain) came from a study of cytomegalovirus exposure and HLA in healthy donors. Study-wide results and limits: Evidence from a later analysis indicated that most CMV-associated TCR beta chains looked HLA-restricted.

CDR3 size: 16 residues. Germline V gene sequence: CDR1 PRHDT, CDR2 FYEKMQ (reference sequence). As for this clone: The antigen remains undetermined. The junction and the germline gene differ at one end; a read error may be behind it.

The PCR employed 60 Vbeta primers together with 13 Jbeta primers. The repertoire was sequenced with immunoSEQ multiplex PCR; TCRdb's copy has only in-frame clones and lacks some. This table holds some 150,000 clones, roughly 8.8% found once. The chain combines TRBV13 with TRBJ2-2; 7 positions agree with TRBD2. What was sequenced was PBMCs. The receptor was isolated from a middle-aged woman in good health and CMV-seropositive. As DNA, the CDR3 is TGTGCCAGCAGGTTAGGGAGTCTAGCGGACACCGGGGAGCTGTTTTTT. Protein: CASRLGSLADTGELFF.